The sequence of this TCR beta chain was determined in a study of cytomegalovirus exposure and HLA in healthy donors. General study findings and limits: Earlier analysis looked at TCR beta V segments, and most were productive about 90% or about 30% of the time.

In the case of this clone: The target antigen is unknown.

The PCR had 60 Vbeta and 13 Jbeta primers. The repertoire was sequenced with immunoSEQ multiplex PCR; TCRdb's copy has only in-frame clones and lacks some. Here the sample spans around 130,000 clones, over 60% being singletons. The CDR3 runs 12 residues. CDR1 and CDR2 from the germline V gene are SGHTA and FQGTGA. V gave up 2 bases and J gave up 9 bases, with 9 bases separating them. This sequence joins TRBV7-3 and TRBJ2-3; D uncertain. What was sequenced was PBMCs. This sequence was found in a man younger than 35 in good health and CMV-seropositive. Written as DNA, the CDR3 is TGTGCCAGCAGCTTAGCTCTAGACACGCAGTATTTT. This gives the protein CASSLALDTQYF. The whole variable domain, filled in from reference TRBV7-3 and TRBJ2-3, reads GAGVSQTPSNKVTEKGKYVELRCDPISGHTALYWYRQSLGQGPEFLIYFQGTGAADDSGLPNDRFFAVRPEGSVSTLKIQRTERGDSAVYLCASSLALDTQYFGPGTRLTVL.